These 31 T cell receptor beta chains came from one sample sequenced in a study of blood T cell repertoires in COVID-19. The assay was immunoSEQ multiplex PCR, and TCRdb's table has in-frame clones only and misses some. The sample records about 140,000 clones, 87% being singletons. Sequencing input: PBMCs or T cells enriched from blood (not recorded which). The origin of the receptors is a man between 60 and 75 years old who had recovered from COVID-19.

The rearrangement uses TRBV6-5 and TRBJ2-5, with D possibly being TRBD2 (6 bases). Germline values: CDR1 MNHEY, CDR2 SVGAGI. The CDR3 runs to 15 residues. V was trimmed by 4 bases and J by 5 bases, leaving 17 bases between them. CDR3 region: CASSFRGISRETQYF. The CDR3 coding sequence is TGTGCCAGCAGTTTCCGGGGGATAAGTCGTGAGACCCAGTACTTC.

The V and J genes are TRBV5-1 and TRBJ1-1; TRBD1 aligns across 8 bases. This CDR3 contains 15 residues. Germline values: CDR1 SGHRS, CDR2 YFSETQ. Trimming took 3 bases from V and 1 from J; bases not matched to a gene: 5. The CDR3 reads CASSWGQAKNTEAFF. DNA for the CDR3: TGCGCCAGCAGCTGGGGACAGGCGAAGAACACTGAAGCTTTCTTT.

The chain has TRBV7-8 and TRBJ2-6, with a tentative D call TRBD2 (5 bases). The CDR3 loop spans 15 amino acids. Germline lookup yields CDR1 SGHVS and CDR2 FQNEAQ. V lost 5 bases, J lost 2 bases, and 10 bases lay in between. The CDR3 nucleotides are TGTGCCAGCAGCCAAGGACTGGCTGGGGCCAACGTCCTGACTTTC. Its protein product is CASSQGLAGANVLTF. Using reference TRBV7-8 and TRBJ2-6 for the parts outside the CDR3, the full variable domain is GAGVSQSPRYKVAKRGQDVALRCDPISGHVSLFWYQQALGQGPEFLTYFQNEAQLDKSGLPSDRFFAERPEGSVSTLKIQRTQQEDSAVYLCASSQGLAGANVLTFGAGSRLTVL.

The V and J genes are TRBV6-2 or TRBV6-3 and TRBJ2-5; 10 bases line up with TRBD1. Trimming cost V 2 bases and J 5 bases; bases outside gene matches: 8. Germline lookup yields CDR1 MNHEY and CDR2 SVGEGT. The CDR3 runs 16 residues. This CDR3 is CASSYGGQGSYETQYF. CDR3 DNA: TGTGCCAGCAGTTACGGGGGACAGGGGTCGTATGAGACCCAGTACTTC.

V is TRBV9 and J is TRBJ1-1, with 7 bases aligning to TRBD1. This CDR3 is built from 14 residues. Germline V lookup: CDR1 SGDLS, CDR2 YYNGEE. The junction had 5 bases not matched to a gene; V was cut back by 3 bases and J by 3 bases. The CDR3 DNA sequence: TGTGCCAGCAGCGGGAACAGGGGCCACACTGAAGCTTTCTTT. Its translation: CASSGNRGHTEAFF.

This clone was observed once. CDR3 sequence: CSVGAPGQGNYGYTF. In DNA form, the CDR3 reads TGCAGCGTTGGGGCTCCGGGACAGGGGAACTATGGCTACACCTTC. This chain connects TRBV29-1 to TRBJ1-2, with 10 bases fitting TRBD1. This CDR3 contains 15 residues. Germline loops: CDR1 SQVTM, CDR2 ANQGSEA. V was pared by 4 bases and J by 2 bases, with 7 bases of the junction left unmatched.

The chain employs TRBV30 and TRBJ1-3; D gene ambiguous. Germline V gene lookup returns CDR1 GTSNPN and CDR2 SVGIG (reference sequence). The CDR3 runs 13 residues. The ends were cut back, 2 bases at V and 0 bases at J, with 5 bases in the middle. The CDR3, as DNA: TGTGCCTGGAGTTTTAACTCTGGAAACACCATATATTTT. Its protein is CAWSFNSGNTIYF.

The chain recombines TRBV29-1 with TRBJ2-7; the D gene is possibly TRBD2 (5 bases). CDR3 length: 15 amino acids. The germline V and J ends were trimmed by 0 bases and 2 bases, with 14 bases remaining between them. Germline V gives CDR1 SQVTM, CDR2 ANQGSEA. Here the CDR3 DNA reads TGCAGCGTTGAAGATCGTGGGGAGCTACCCTACGAGCAGTACTTC. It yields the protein CSVEDRGELPYEQYF.

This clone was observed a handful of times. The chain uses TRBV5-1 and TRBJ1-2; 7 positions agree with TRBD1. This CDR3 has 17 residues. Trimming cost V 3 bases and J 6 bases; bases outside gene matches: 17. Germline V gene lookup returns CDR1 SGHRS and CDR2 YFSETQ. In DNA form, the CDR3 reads TGCGCCAGCAGCTCCGGCCTAAGTGGAGGGGGCGGAAATGGCTACACCTTC. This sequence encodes CASSSGLSGGGGNGYTF.

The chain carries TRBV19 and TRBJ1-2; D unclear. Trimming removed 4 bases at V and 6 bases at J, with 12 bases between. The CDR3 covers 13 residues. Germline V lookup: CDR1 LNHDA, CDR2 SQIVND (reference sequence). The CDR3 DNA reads TGTGCCAGTAGTACGCTCATAGAGGATGGCTACACCTTC. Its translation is CASSTLIEDGYTF.

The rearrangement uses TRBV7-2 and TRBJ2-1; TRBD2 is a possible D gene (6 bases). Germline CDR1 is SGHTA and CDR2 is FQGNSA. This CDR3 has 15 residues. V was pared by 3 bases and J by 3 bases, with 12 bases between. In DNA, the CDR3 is TGTGCCAGCAGCTTTTCCGGGAGAGGCTACAATGAGCAGTTCTTC. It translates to CASSFSGRGYNEQFF.

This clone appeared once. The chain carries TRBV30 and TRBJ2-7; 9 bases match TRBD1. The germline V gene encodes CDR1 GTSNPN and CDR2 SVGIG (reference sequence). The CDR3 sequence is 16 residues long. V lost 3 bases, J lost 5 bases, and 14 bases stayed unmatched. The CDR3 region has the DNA TGTGCCTGGAGCGCCATTGGGACAGGGAAACTCAACGAGCAGTACTTC. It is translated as CAWSAIGTGKLNEQYF.

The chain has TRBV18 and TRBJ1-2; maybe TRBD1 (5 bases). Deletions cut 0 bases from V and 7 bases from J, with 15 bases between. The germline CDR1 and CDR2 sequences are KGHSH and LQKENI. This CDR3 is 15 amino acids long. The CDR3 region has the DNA TGTGCCAGCTCACCACCAGGCGGGGCCCGGAGTGGCTACACCTTC. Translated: CASSPPGGARSGYTF.

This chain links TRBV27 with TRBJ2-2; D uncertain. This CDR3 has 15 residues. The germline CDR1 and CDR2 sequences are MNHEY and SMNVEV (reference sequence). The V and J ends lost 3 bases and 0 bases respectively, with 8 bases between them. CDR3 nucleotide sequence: TGTGCCAGCAGTTTGCTTACACCGAACACCGGGGAGCTGTTTTTT. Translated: CASSLLTPNTGELFF.

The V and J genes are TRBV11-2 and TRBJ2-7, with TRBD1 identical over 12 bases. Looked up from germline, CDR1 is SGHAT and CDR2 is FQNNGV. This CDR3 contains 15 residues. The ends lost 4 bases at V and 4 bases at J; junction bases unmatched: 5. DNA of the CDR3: TGTGCCAGCAGCTCCCGGGACAGGGGGCTTTACGAGCAGTACTTC. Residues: CASSSRDRGLYEQYF. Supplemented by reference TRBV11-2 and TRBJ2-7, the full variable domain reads EAGVAQSPRYKIIEKRQSVAFWCNPISGHATLYWYQQILGQGPKLLIQFQNNGVVDDSQLPKDRFSAERLKGVDSTLKIQPAKLEDSAVYLCASSSRDRGLYEQYFGPGTRLTVT.

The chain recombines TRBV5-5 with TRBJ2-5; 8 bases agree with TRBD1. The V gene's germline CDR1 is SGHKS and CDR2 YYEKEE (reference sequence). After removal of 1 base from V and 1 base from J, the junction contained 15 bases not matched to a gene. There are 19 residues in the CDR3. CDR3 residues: CASSLSDRVQGRGQETQYF. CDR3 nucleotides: TGTGCCAGCAGCTTGTCGGACAGGGTGCAAGGCCGGGGCCAAGAGACCCAGTACTTC. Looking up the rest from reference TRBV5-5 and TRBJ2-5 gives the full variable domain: DAGVTQSPTHLIKTRGQQVTLRCSPISGHKSVSWYQQVLGQGPQFIFQYYEKEERGRGNFPDRFSARQFPNYSSELNVNALLLGDSALYLCASSLSDRVQGRGQETQYFGPGTRLLVL.

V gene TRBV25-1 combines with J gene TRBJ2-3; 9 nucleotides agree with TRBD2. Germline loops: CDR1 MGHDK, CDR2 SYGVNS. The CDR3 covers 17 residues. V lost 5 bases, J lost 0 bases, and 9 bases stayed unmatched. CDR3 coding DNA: TGTGCCAGCAGTCGAACCGGGACTAGCCTCAGCACAGATACGCAGTATTTT. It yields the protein CASSRTGTSLSTDTQYF.

CDR3 region: CASSLGLAGMRGTQYF. DNA for the CDR3: TGCGCCAGCAGCCTCGGACTAGCGGGGATGAGGGGGACCCAGTACTTC. J is TRBJ2-5 and V is TRBV5-1; 12 bases are a match to TRBD2. The germline V gene encodes CDR1 SGHRS and CDR2 YFSETQ. This CDR3 is 16 amino acids long. With 4 bases clipped from V and 7 bases from J, the junction kept 11 bases outside the gene matches.

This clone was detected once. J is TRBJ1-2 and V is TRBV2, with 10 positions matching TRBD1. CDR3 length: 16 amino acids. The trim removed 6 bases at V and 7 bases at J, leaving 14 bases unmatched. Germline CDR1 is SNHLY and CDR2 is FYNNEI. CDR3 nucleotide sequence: TGTGCCAGCAGAAAATCGCCGGGACAGGGGCCGGTTGGCTACACCTTC. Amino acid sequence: CASRKSPGQGPVGYTF.

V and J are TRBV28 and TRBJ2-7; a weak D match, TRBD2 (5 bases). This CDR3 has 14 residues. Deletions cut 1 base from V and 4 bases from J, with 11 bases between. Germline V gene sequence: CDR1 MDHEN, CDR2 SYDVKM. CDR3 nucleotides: TGTGCCAGCAGTTTATCGGGGTTGCCTTACGAGCAGTACTTC. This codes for CASSLSGLPYEQYF.

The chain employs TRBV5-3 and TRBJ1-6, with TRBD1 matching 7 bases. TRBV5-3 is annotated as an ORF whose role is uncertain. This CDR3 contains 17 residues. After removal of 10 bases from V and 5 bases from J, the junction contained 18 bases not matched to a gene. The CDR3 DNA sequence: TGTGCCGCACGCCCGGGACAGTTAATTCATAATAATTCACCCCTCCACTTT. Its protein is CAARPGQLIHNNSPLHF.

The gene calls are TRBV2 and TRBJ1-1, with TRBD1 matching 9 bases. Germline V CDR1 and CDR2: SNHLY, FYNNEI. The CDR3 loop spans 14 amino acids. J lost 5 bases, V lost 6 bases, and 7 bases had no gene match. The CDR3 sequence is CASSAGQGGTEAFF. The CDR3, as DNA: TGTGCCAGCAGCGCGGGACAGGGAGGGACTGAAGCTTTCTTT.

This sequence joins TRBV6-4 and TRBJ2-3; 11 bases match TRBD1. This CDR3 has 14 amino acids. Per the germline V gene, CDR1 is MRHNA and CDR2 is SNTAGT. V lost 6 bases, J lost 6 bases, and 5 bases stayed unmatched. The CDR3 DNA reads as TGTGCCAGCAGCCGGGACAGGGGGTCGGATACGCAGTATTTT. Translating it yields CASSRDRGSDTQYF.

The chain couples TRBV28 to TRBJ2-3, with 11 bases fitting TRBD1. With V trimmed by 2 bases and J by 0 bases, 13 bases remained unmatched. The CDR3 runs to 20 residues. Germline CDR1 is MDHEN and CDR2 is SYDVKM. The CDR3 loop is CASSLTVGTGGSLSTDTQYF. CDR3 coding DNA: TGTGCCAGCAGTTTAACGGTCGGGACAGGGGGTTCCCTTAGCACAGATACGCAGTATTTT.

This chain's CDR3 is CASGRGIKFNEQFF. The CDR3 nucleotides are TGTGCCAGCGGTCGCGGGATTAAGTTTAATGAGCAGTTCTTC. The V call is TRBV3-1 (or the pseudogene TRBV3-2), the J call TRBJ2-1; D is perhaps TRBD2 (6 bases). Trimming shortened V by 8 bases and J by 7 bases, and 18 bases separated the two germline ends. This CDR3 is 14 amino acids long. Per the germline V gene, CDR1 is LGHDT and CDR2 is YNNKEL (reference sequence).

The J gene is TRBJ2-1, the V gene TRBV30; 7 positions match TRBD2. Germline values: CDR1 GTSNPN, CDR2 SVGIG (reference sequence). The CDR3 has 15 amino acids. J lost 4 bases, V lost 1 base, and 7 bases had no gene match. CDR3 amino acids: CAWSDIAGYYNEQFF. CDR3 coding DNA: TGTGCCTGGAGTGACATAGCGGGTTATTACAATGAGCAGTTCTTC. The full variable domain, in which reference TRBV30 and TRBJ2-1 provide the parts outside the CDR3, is SQTIHQWPATLVQPVGSPLSLECTVEGTSNPNLYWYRQAAGRGLQLLFYSVGIGQISSEVPQNLSASRPQDRQFILSSKKLLLSDSGFYLCAWSDIAGYYNEQFFGPGTRLTVL.

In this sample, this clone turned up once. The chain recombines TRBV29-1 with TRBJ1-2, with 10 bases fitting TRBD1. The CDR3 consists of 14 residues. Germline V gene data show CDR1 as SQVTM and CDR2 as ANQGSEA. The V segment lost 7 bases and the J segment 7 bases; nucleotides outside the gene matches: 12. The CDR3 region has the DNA TGCAGCGCTTGGACAGGGGGTAGAAGTCTTGGCTACACCTTC. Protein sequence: CSAWTGGRSLGYTF.

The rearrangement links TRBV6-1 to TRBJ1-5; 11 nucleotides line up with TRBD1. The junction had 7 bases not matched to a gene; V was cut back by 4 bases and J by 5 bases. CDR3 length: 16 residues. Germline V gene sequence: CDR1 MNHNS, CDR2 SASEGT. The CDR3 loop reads CASSAGTGGLHQPQHF. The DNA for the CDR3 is TGTGCCAGCAGTGCCGGGACAGGGGGTTTGCATCAGCCCCAGCATTTT.

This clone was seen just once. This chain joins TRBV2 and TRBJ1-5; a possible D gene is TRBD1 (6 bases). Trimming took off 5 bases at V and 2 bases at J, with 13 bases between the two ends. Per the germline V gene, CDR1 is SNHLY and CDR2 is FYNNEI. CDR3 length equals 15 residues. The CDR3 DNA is TGTGCCAGCAGTTTAACAGGGATCGGCAATCAGCCCCAGCATTTT. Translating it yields CASSLTGIGNQPQHF.

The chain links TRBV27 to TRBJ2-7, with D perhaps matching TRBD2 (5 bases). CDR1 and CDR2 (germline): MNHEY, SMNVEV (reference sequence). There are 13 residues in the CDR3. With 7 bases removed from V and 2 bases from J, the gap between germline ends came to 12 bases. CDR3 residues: CASNRQTTYEQYF. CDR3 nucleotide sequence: TGTGCCAGCAACCGGCAGACTACCTACGAGCAGTACTTC.

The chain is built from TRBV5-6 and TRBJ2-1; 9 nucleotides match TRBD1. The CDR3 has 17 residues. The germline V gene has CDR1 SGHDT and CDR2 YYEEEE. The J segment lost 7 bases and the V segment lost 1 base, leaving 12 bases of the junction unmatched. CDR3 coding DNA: TGTGCCAGCAGCTTGAGCCCCGGGACAGGGAATAGGAATGAGCAGTTCTTC. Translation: CASSLSPGTGNRNEQFF.